The present T cell receptor beta chain was sequenced within a study of identical twins. Study-level results: Out-of-frame alpha sequences shared by twins were enriched for low generation probability.

The V end lost 4 bases, the J end lost 10 bases, and 19 bases lay between the germline ends. Germline V gene sequence: CDR1 DFQATT, CDR2 SNEGSKA (reference sequence). This CDR3 region has 13 residues. TCRdb re-called the 5' RACE reads through MiXCR, storing one row per CDR3 protein. This sample has roughly 720,000 distinct CDR3 sequences, with 15% to 20% found just once. A note on this clonotype: Its antigen is currently unknown.

The sample was also linked to a second study, of T cells expressing NK-cell markers. According to that study: Also leading the CD3+CD56-NKG2C+ fraction in several donors were these clonotypes. There remained a lack of clarity about HCMV specificity of expanded NKG2C+ T cell clones.

The source of this sequence is a woman under 30 in good health. Sequencing input: PBMCs. The chain employs TRBV20-1 and TRBJ1-2, with D hard to call. This chain's CDR3 is CSATDTSLMDYTF. CDR3 coding DNA: TGCAGTGCTACAGACACCTCCCTTATGGACTACACCTTC.